This T cell receptor beta chain was sequenced during a study of identical twins. Regarding the study as a whole: Zero-insertion analyses might be partly confounded by invariant T cells like MAIT and iNKT. Whereas memory repertoires showed no such difference, abundant cord blood beta clonotypes carried fewer insertions. The models systematically underestimated how much out-of-frame TCR alpha was shared in monozygotic twins. Low generation probability was overrepresented in out-of-frame alpha sequences shared by twins.

In TCRdb, the 5' RACE reads were re-called with MiXCR into one record per CDR3 protein. The table records 1.5 million or so distinct CDR3 sequences, under 35% of them present only once. To note about this clonotype: The antigen is not known.

The germline V gene encodes CDR1 DFQATT and CDR2 SNEGSKA (reference sequence). The CDR3 is 16 residues long. V trimming: 3 bases; J trimming: 7 bases; junction bases outside the gene matches: 10. The genes are TRBV20-1 and TRBJ2-1; 12 bases are a match to TRBD2. Sequencing input: cord blood. The TCR originated in a newborn girl in good health. This chain's CDR3 is CSASWLAGGPLNEQFF. The DNA of the CDR3 is TGCAGTGCTAGTTGGCTAGCGGGAGGGCCTTTGAATGAGCAGTTCTTC.